This is a list of T cell receptor beta chains from one sample in a study of CD8 T cells in ankylosing spondylitis. TCRdb re-derived calls from the 5' RACE reads in MiXCR, one entry per CDR3 protein. The sample consists of fewer than 200,000 distinct CDR3 sequences, about 16% of them appearing once. The sequenced material came from blood, either unsorted or a sorted T cell fraction (not recorded which). The receptors shown here come from a male donor with ankylosing spondylitis or in good health (not recorded which). The CDR3 runs from the conserved cysteine through the conserved F or W. The D gene is left open where the match is weak. Clone sizes are given selectively: once, few, many, or a class where the clone is expanded.

abundance | d_gene | j_gene | v_gene | CDR3nt | CDR3aa
. | TRBD1 | TRBJ1-1 | TRBV25-1 | TGTGCCAGCAGTGAATATCCCGTGGCAGGGGGAATCACTGAAGCTTTCTTT | CASSEYPVAGGITEAFF
many | TRBD2 | TRBJ2-7 | TRBV20-1 | TGCAGTGCTAGAGTCGAGACTAGCGGGTACGAGCAGTACTTC | CSARVETSGYEQYF
. | TRBD1 | TRBJ2-1 | TRBV5-1 | TGCGCCAGCAGACCAGGGGACAGGGCGAATGAGCAGTTCTTC | CASRPGDRANEQFF
many | TRBD2 | TRBJ2-1 | TRBV2 | TGTGCCAGCAGTGGCGGGAGTTCCTACAATGAGCAGTTCTTC | CASSGGSSYNEQFF
few | . | TRBJ2-1 | TRBV7-9 | TGTGCCAGCAGCTTATTGGGACTCCTGGTGAATGAGCAGTTCTTC | CASSLLGLLVNEQFF
many | . | TRBJ2-1 | TRBV11-2 | TGTGCCAGCAGCGTCGGAACTTCCGATTGGAATGAGCAGTTCTTC | CASSVGTSDWNEQFF
few | TRBD1 | TRBJ1-5 | TRBV2 | TGTGCCAGCAGGGCCACAGGGGGCGGCAATCAGCCCCAGCATTTT | CASRATGGGNQPQHF
many | . | TRBJ2-1 | TRBV20-1 | TGCAGTGCGCGAAGCGGGCAAAGGTACAATGAGCAGTTCTTC | CSARSGQRYNEQFF
many | . | TRBJ1-2 | TRBV15 | TGTGCCACCAGCAGAGATCTAACCGGGGACTATGGCTACACCTTC | CATSRDLTGDYGYTF
many | . | TRBJ2-3 | TRBV12-3/TRBV12-4 | TGTGCCAGCAGTCCGCTAACCGCAGATACGCAGTATTTT | CASSPLTADTQYF
few | . | TRBJ2-1 | TRBV10-3 | TGTGCCATCAGTGAGTCGGCAGGTATCTACAATGAGCAGTTCTTC | CAISESAGIYNEQFF
. | . | TRBJ2-1 | TRBV24-1 | TGTGCCACCAGTGATTTGAGCGGGTACAATGAGCAGTTCTTC | CATSDLSGYNEQFF
few | . | TRBJ1-4 | TRBV10-3 | TGTGCCATCAGGGACCAACAGGGTCCTAATGAAAAACTGTTTTTT | CAIRDQQGPNEKLFF
few | TRBD1 | TRBJ2-1 | TRBV18 | TGTGCCAGCTCACTCGCGACAGGGTATGAGCAGTTCTTC | CASSLATGYEQFF
many | . | TRBJ1-1 | TRBV11-2 | TGTGCCAGCAGCTCGATAAGGGGAGGTTACACTGAAGCTTTCTTT | CASSSIRGGYTEAFF
many | . | TRBJ2-5 | TRBV20-1 | TGCAGTGCTAGCTCGGTGTCGTCCGCTGAAGGGCTGTACTTC | CSASSVSSAEGLYF
many | . | TRBJ2-7 | TRBV6-2/TRBV6-3 | TGTGCCAGCAGTTACTATTCCTACGAGCAGTACTTC | CASSYYSYEQYF